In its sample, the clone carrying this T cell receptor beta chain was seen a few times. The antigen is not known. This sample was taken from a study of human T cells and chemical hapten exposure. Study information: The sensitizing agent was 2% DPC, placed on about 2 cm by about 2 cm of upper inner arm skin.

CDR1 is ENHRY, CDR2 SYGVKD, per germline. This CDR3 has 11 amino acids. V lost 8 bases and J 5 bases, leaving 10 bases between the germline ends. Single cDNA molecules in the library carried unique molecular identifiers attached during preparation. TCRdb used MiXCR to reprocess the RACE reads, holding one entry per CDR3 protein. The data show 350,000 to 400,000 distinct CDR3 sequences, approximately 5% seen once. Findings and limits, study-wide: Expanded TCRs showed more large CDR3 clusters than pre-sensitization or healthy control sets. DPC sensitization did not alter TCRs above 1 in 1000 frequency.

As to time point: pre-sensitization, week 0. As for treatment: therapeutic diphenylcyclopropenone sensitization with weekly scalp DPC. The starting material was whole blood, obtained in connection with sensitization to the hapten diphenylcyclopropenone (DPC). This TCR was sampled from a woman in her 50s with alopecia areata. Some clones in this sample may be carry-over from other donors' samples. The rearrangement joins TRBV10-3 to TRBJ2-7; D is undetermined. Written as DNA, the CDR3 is TGTGCCATCGGGGTCGGTGACGAGCAGTACTTC. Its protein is CAIGVGDEQYF.